The rows below give T cell receptor beta chains drawn from one sample of a study of cytomegalovirus exposure and HLA in healthy donors. Libraries were prepared by immunoSEQ multiplex PCR; TCRdb keeps only in-frame clonotypes and omits some of them. The data show about 120,000 clones, under 80% seen once. The material sequenced was PBMCs. The receptors shown here come from a man between 60 and 70 years old in good health and CMV-seropositive. Both conserved end residues are part of each CDR3.

TRBV4-1	TRBJ1-1	CASSLDRGDTEAFF
TRBV7-2	TRBJ2-7	CASSSQGLAGSYEQYF
TRBV18	TRBJ2-7	CASSTGGDEQYF
TRBV7-7	TRBJ2-5	CASSRAGIHQETQYF
TRBV7-3	TRBJ1-1	CASSWSAGGVGEAFF
TRBV19	TRBJ1-1	CASSTGQGRTNTEAFF
TRBV6-1	TRBJ1-5	CASSGLQGIHQPQHF
TRBV29-1	TRBJ1-5	CSVGLGGNQPQHF
TRBV7-9	TRBJ2-5	CASSSPGQGQETQYF
TRBV5-1	TRBJ2-1	CASSLVGIAGSEQFF
TRBV27	TRBJ1-2	CASSSRRDRGLGYTF
TRBV6-6	TRBJ1-1	CASSSGDTEAFF
TRBV9	TRBJ2-6	CASSSRDRGSGANVLTF
TRBV11-3	TRBJ2-3	CASSKGTGDTDTQYF
TRBV6-1	TRBJ2-1	CASSVGLLTYNEQFF
TRBV5-1	TRBJ2-7	CASSTYRGSYEQYF
TRBV27	TRBJ1-5	CASSLGARQPQHF
TRBV6-1	TRBJ2-5	CASSEAEAGGLAQYF
TRBV9	TRBJ2-2	CASSASGSSNTGELFF
TRBV18	TRBJ1-1	CASSTFRDRGLGEAFF
TRBV2	TRBJ2-3	CASSEAPVSTDTQYF
TRBV5-6	TRBJ2-7	CASSLAHRGAYF
TRBV5-6	TRBJ1-2	CASTLVQGARYYGYTF